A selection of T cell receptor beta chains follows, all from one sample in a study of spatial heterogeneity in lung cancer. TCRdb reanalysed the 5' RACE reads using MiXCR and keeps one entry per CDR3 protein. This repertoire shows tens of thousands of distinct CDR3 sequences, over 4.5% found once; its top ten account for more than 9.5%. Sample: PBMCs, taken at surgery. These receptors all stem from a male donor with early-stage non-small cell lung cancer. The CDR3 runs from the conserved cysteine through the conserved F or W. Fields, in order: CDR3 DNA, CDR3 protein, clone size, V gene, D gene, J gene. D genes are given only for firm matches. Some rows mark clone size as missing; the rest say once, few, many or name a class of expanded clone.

DNA: TGCAGTGCCGATCAGTGGGACTCCTACGAGCAGTACTTC
CDR3: CSADQWDSYEQYF
size: many
V: TRBV20-1
D: NA
J: TRBJ2-7

DNA: TGCGCCAGCAGCCAAGGTTGGGGGGAGGGCCCAGATACGCAGTATTTT
CDR3: CASSQGWGEGPDTQYF
size: medium-sized
V: TRBV4-1
D: TRBD2
J: TRBJ2-3

DNA: TGCGCCAGCAGCTTGGACGTAAGCTCCTACAATGAGCAGTTCTTC
CDR3: CASSLDVSSYNEQFF
size: few
V: TRBV5-1
D: NA
J: TRBJ2-1

DNA: TGCAGTGCTGGGACAGACTCTGGAAACACCATATATTTT
CDR3: CSAGTDSGNTIYF
size: many
V: TRBV20-1
D: TRBD1
J: TRBJ1-3

DNA: TGCAGCGAGAGGGACAGGACCCTCCTCGGCGAGCAGTACTTC
CDR3: CSERDRTLLGEQYF
size: many
V: TRBV20-1
D: TRBD1
J: TRBJ2-7

DNA: TGTGCCAGCAGCCCCGGGACAGGGAGAGACGAGCAGTACTTC
CDR3: CASSPGTGRDEQYF
size: NA
V: TRBV7-2
D: TRBD1
J: TRBJ2-7

DNA: TGTGCCATCAGTGATTCGACAGGCCCCGAGCAGTACTTC
CDR3: CAISDSTGPEQYF
size: many
V: TRBV10-3
D: NA
J: TRBJ2-7

DNA: TGCGCCAGCAGCCCGGTTAGTAGCGGGAGGGCCGGATGGGGAACGAACACCGGGGAGCTGTTTTTT
CDR3: CASSPVSSGRAGWGTNTGELFF
size: many
V: TRBV5-1
D: TRBD2
J: TRBJ2-2

DNA: TGCGCCAGCAGCCAAGAAACTGATCAGCCCCAGCATTTT
CDR3: CASSQETDQPQHF
size: many
V: TRBV4-3
D: NA
J: TRBJ1-5

DNA: TGTGCCAGCAGCTTGGGTCCCGGACAGGCGATTAACTATGGCTACACCTTC
CDR3: CASSLGPGQAINYGYTF
size: many
V: TRBV7-9
D: TRBD1
J: TRBJ1-2

DNA: TGTGCCAGCAGCCCCGACGAACAGACCCAGTACTTC
CDR3: CASSPDEQTQYF
size: many
V: TRBV7-8
D: NA
J: TRBJ2-5

DNA: TGTGCCAGCAGCAGGGACAGGCTGGGAGAAAAACTGTTTTTT
CDR3: CASSRDRLGEKLFF
size: few
V: TRBV13
D: TRBD1
J: TRBJ1-4

DNA: TGTGCCAGCAGTCGGGACAGCACAGATACGCAGTATTTT
CDR3: CASSRDSTDTQYF
size: many
V: TRBV7-2
D: NA
J: TRBJ2-3

DNA: TGTGCCAGCAGTTTTGCGCAGTACGCGAACACCGGGGAGCTGTTTTTT
CDR3: CASSFAQYANTGELFF
size: many
V: TRBV28
D: NA
J: TRBJ2-2

DNA: TGTGCCCTCCGACAGGGGGGTGAAGCTTTCTTT
CDR3: CALRQGGEAFF
size: many
V: TRBV10-3
D: TRBD1
J: TRBJ1-1

DNA: TGCAGCGTAATTTATAGCGGGGGCACAGATACGCAGTATTTT
CDR3: CSVIYSGGTDTQYF
size: many
V: TRBV20-1
D: TRBD2
J: TRBJ2-3

DNA: TGCGCCAGCAGTAGCGGGAGTAGCTTGGGCGAGCAGTACTTC
CDR3: CASSSGSSLGEQYF
size: many
V: TRBV10-1
D: TRBD2
J: TRBJ2-7

DNA: TGCGCCAGCAGCCAAGAAACGAGGGGGAGCGGGAGACTAAGCTCCTACAATGAGCAGTTCTTC
CDR3: CASSQETRGSGRLSSYNEQFF
size: many
V: TRBV4-3
D: TRBD2
J: TRBJ2-1

DNA: TGTGCCAGCAGCGTAGGAGAGGGGGCAGACTCCTACGAGCAGTACTTC
CDR3: CASSVGEGADSYEQYF
size: many
V: TRBV9
D: TRBD1
J: TRBJ2-7

DNA: TGTGCCAGCAGCCCCCGGGGGGACACTGAAGCTTTCTTT
CDR3: CASSPRGDTEAFF
size: NA
V: TRBV9
D: NA
J: TRBJ1-1

DNA: TGCGCCAGCAGTCCTGGGGGGGCCAACGTCCTGACTTTC
CDR3: CASSPGGANVLTF
size: many
V: TRBV10-2
D: NA
J: TRBJ2-6

DNA: TGTGCCAGCAGTGTCGGGATCACCGGGGAGCTGTTTTTT
CDR3: CASSVGITGELFF
size: NA
V: TRBV6-1
D: NA
J: TRBJ2-2

DNA: TGCGCCAGCAGCCTACCAAGTTACAATGAGCAGTTCTTC
CDR3: CASSLPSYNEQFF
size: few
V: TRBV4-1
D: NA
J: TRBJ2-1

DNA: TGTGCCAGCAGCTTGGAAACGCCTAGCACAGATACGCAGTATTTT
CDR3: CASSLETPSTDTQYF
size: many
V: TRBV11-2
D: NA
J: TRBJ2-3

DNA: TGCGCCAGCAGCTTGGTTAGCGGGACGTACAATGAGCAGTTCTTC
CDR3: CASSLVSGTYNEQFF
size: many
V: TRBV5-1
D: TRBD2
J: TRBJ2-1

DNA: TGCAGTGCCCGCTGGCTCGCCGAGCAGTACTTC
CDR3: CSARWLAEQYF
size: few
V: TRBV20-1
D: NA
J: TRBJ2-7

DNA: TGCAGTGCTAGACAGACTGGGGCCAACGTCCTGACTTTC
CDR3: CSARQTGANVLTF
size: NA
V: TRBV20-1
D: NA
J: TRBJ2-6

DNA: TGTGCCAGCAGTTACGGGGGGGCGTTCTCCTACAATGAGCAGTTCTTC
CDR3: CASSYGGAFSYNEQFF
size: many
V: TRBV6-5
D: NA
J: TRBJ2-1

DNA: TGTGCCAGCAGTTTTAGGGAGTTCATAGATACGCAGTATTTT
CDR3: CASSFREFIDTQYF
size: many
V: TRBV12-3/TRBV12-4
D: NA
J: TRBJ2-3

DNA: TGCAGTGCTAGAGGGGACAGGGGGCCGATAGACATTCAGTACTTC
CDR3: CSARGDRGPIDIQYF
size: few
V: TRBV20-1
D: TRBD1
J: TRBJ2-4

DNA: TGCAGTGCCAGGAGGCGGGACACGGTAACCTACGAGCAGTACTTC
CDR3: CSARRRDTVTYEQYF
size: NA
V: TRBV20-1
D: NA
J: TRBJ2-7

DNA: TGCAGTGCTAGAGGGGGTTCTAGCAATCAGCCCCAGCATTTT
CDR3: CSARGGSSNQPQHF
size: many
V: TRBV20-1
D: NA
J: TRBJ1-5

DNA: TGCGCCAGTACCAGGTCTAGGCCCGGGGAGCTGTTTTTT
CDR3: CASTRSRPGELFF
size: many
V: TRBV5-1
D: NA
J: TRBJ2-2

DNA: TGCAGTGCTACACAGGGGGCAGGAACCTACGAGCAGTACTTC
CDR3: CSATQGAGTYEQYF
size: many
V: TRBV20-1
D: TRBD1
J: TRBJ2-7

DNA: TGCAGCGTTGCAGGGCCCAATCAGCCCCAGCATTTT
CDR3: CSVAGPNQPQHF
size: many
V: TRBV29-1
D: NA
J: TRBJ1-5

DNA: TGTGCCAGCAGGGACAGGGCCACCGGGGAGCTGTTTTTT
CDR3: CASRDRATGELFF
size: many
V: TRBV7-8
D: TRBD1
J: TRBJ2-2

DNA: TGTGCCACCAGCAGAGGTTCTGTATCCTACGAGCAGTACTTC
CDR3: CATSRGSVSYEQYF
size: many
V: TRBV15
D: NA
J: TRBJ2-7

DNA: TGTGCCCACGGGGCGGGTTCGGAAGCTTTCTTT
CDR3: CAHGAGSEAFF
size: many
V: TRBV30
D: NA
J: TRBJ1-1

DNA: TGTGCCAGCAGCCAAGGACCCTCACCCGTATACGAGCAGTACTTC
CDR3: CASSQGPSPVYEQYF
size: many
V: TRBV3-1
D: NA
J: TRBJ2-7

DNA: TGTGCCAGCTCACTCACTAATGACAATGAGCAGTTCTTC
CDR3: CASSLTNDNEQFF
size: many
V: TRBV18
D: NA
J: TRBJ2-1

DNA: TGCAGTGCTAGAGCTCTAGCGGGACCCTACGAGCAGTACTTC
CDR3: CSARALAGPYEQYF
size: many
V: TRBV20-1
D: TRBD2
J: TRBJ2-7

DNA: TGTGCCAGCAGCTTGAGGGACTTCACAGATACGCAGTATTTT
CDR3: CASSLRDFTDTQYF
size: many
V: TRBV5-4
D: NA
J: TRBJ2-3

DNA: TGTGCCAGCCACCGGGACAGACTCACAGATACGCAGTATTTT
CDR3: CASHRDRLTDTQYF
size: many
V: TRBV18
D: TRBD1
J: TRBJ2-3

DNA: TGTGCCAGCAGCTCGCGACCGGTTACCTACGAGCAGTACTTC
CDR3: CASSSRPVTYEQYF
size: NA
V: TRBV21-1
D: NA
J: TRBJ2-7

DNA: TGTGCCAGCAGCTTAGGGGGACACCGTAATTCACCCCTCCACTTT
CDR3: CASSLGGHRNSPLHF
size: many
V: TRBV7-9
D: NA
J: TRBJ1-6

DNA: TGCGCCAGCAGCTTGGATTTAAGCACAGATACGCAGTATTTT
CDR3: CASSLDLSTDTQYF
size: many
V: TRBV5-1
D: NA
J: TRBJ2-3

DNA: TGTGCCAGCAGCCCGGACAGGGGGTTAGGGGAGCAGTACTTC
CDR3: CASSPDRGLGEQYF
size: many
V: TRBV6-5
D: TRBD1
J: TRBJ2-7

DNA: TGTGCCAGCAGCTTAGCCGCCGGGAGGAATAATTCACCCCTCCACTTT
CDR3: CASSLAAGRNNSPLHF
size: few
V: TRBV7-6
D: NA
J: TRBJ1-6

DNA: TGTGCCAGCAGCTTAGCCCCGGGGACCCAGTACTTC
CDR3: CASSLAPGTQYF
size: many
V: TRBV7-2
D: NA
J: TRBJ2-5

DNA: TGTGCCAGCAGCGTGGGGCTTAACTACGAGCAGTACTTC
CDR3: CASSVGLNYEQYF
size: many
V: TRBV9
D: NA
J: TRBJ2-7

DNA: TGTGCCAGCAGCCAGACAGGGGGCCGGACTGAAGCTTTCTTT
CDR3: CASSQTGGRTEAFF
size: many
V: TRBV7-9
D: TRBD1
J: TRBJ1-1

DNA: TGTGCCAGCAGCAGGGCGGGAGTAGGAGATACGCAGTATTTT
CDR3: CASSRAGVGDTQYF
size: many
V: TRBV7-2
D: TRBD2
J: TRBJ2-3

DNA: TGCAGCGTTGGACAGGATAACTATGGCTACACCTTC
CDR3: CSVGQDNYGYTF
size: few
V: TRBV29-1
D: NA
J: TRBJ1-2

DNA: TGTGCCAGCAGCTTGGGAGTAGCGGGAAATTTGGATACGCAGTATTTT
CDR3: CASSLGVAGNLDTQYF
size: many
V: TRBV11-2
D: TRBD2
J: TRBJ2-3